These T cell receptor beta chains were read from a single sample in a study of T-cell memory formation after mild COVID-19. TCRdb re-analysed the 5' RACE reads in MiXCR, keeping a single row per CDR3 protein. The data show about 400,000 distinct CDR3 sequences, less than 25% seen once. Sequencing was carried out using PBMCs or a T cell subset sorted from them (not recorded which). Receptors were obtained from an adult woman who had mild COVID-19 (a few samples of this study predate the infection). Cell type and time point are not known. Both conserved end residues are part of each CDR3. A D gene is named only where the DNA matches it firmly. Size values are once, few and many counts, or a class for expanded clones, and some rows have none.

cdr3_length clone_size j_call v_call d_call cdr3_nt cdr3_aa
16 - TRBJ2-1 TRBV7-2 - TGTGCCAGCAGCACCATACAGGGTTATTTCTACAATGAGCAGTTCTTC CASSTIQGYFYNEQFF
15 few TRBJ2-3 TRBV29-1 TRBD2 TGCAGCGTTGAAGTAGCGGGAGACGGCACAGATACGCAGTATTTT CSVEVAGDGTDTQYF
13 - TRBJ2-2 TRBV12-3/TRBV12-4 - TGTGCCAGCAGTTCCGGGGGCGCCGGGGAGCTGTTTTTT CASSSGGAGELFF
15 - TRBJ2-7 TRBV20-1 - TGCAGTGCTAGAGAGCTGGGACTCCCGGGGTGGGAGCAGTACTTC CSARELGLPGWEQYF
15 - TRBJ2-3 TRBV2 - TGTGCCAGCAGTGAGGCCTTCTCTAGCACAGATACGCAGTATTTT CASSEAFSSTDTQYF
16 few TRBJ2-1 TRBV5-5 - TGTGCCAGCAGCTTGGGGTCGGGAGACCCCTACAATGAGCAGTTCTTC CASSLGSGDPYNEQFF
14 - TRBJ1-4 TRBV18 - TGTGCCAGCTCCCCACGTGGCCGGGATGAAAAACTGTTTTTT CASSPRGRDEKLFF
14 - TRBJ2-1 TRBV12-3/TRBV12-4 TRBD2 TGTGCCAGCAGCCGGCGGGGGGGCCGCAATGAGCAGTTCTTC CASSRRGGRNEQFF
15 few TRBJ2-3 TRBV6-2/TRBV6-3 TRBD1 TGTGCCGCGACCCGACAGGGGGACGGCACAGATACGCAGTATTTT CAATRQGDGTDTQYF
13 many TRBJ2-7 TRBV20-1 TRBD1 TGCAGTGCTAGCCGGGACAGCTCCTACGAGCAGTACTTC CSASRDSSYEQYF
15 - TRBJ2-5 TRBV2 TRBD1 TGTGCCAGCAGTGAGGGACAGGGGGCGAGGGAGACCCAGTACTTC CASSEGQGARETQYF
14 - TRBJ2-3 TRBV20-1 - TGCAGTGCCCCTAACCCCCCAAGCACAGATACGCAGTATTTT CSAPNPPSTDTQYF
15 - TRBJ2-1 TRBV11-2 TRBD2 TGTGCCAGCAGGGAGACGGGGGGGAGGTACAATGAGCAGTTCTTC CASRETGGRYNEQFF
14 - TRBJ2-5 TRBV5-6 - TGTGCCAGCAGCTTGGGTTACAGGGCGGAGACCCAGTACTTC CASSLGYRAETQYF
11 many TRBJ2-7 TRBV7-9 - TGCGCCAGCAGCACAACCTACGAGCAGTACTTC CASSTTYEQYF
13 few TRBJ1-1 TRBV7-6 - TGTGCCAGCAGCCCCCGGCAGGGAACTGAAGCTTTCTTT CASSPRQGTEAFF
17 few TRBJ2-4 TRBV6-1 TRBD1 TGTGCCAGCAGGCCGGGACAGGGGGCGACGGCCAAAAACATTCAGTACTTC CASRPGQGATAKNIQYF
16 - TRBJ2-1 TRBV7-9 TRBD2 TGTGCCAGCAGCCCTTCTAGCGGGGAGTCCTACAATGAGCAGTTCTTC CASSPSSGESYNEQFF
15 - TRBJ2-7 TRBV20-1 - TGCAGTGCTAGAGTAGACACATACCTCTCCTACGAGCAGTACTTC CSARVDTYLSYEQYF
14 - TRBJ2-7 TRBV29-1 TRBD2 TGCAGCGTTGTAACTAGCGGTCGTTCCTACGAGCAGTACTTC CSVVTSGRSYEQYF
16 few TRBJ2-5 TRBV7-9 - TGTGCCAGCAGCTTAGCGCTCGTGCGAGGGGAAGAGACCCAGTACTTC CASSLALVRGEETQYF
16 few TRBJ2-4 TRBV5-1 - TGCGCCAGCAGCTTGCCCCACGGGGTAGCCAAAAACATTCAGTACTTC CASSLPHGVAKNIQYF
14 few TRBJ2-2 TRBV4-1 - TGCGCCAGCAGCCAAGAGGGGTACACCGGGGAGCTGTTTTTT CASSQEGYTGELFF
14 - TRBJ2-2 TRBV12-3/TRBV12-4 - TGTGCCAGCACCGCGACAGGACTCACCGGGGAGCTGTTTTTT CASTATGLTGELFF
15 - TRBJ2-5 TRBV6-5 - TGTGCCAGCAGTTACTCGGTGGGGACGGGGGAGACCCAGTACTTC CASSYSVGTGETQYF
13 many TRBJ2-7 TRBV12-3/TRBV12-4 - TGTGCCAGCAACGGACACCCCTACGATGAGCAGTACTTC CASNGHPYDEQYF
13 - TRBJ1-1 TRBV2 - TGTGCCAGCAGCGGCGGTAGAGACGGTGAAGCTTTCTTT CASSGGRDGEAFF
12 - TRBJ2-1 TRBV7-9 - TGTGCCAGCAGCCCGCATGCTAGTGAGCAGTTCTTC CASSPHASEQFF
15 - TRBJ2-5 TRBV20-1 TRBD1 TGCAGTGCTACGTGGGTAGACAGGGGTCAAGAGACCCAGTACTTC CSATWVDRGQETQYF
14 - TRBJ2-5 TRBV5-1 - TGCGCCAGCAGCCCCAGTCTAGCCCAAGAGACCCAGTACTTC CASSPSLAQETQYF
13 few TRBJ2-3 TRBV2 TRBD2 TGTGCCAGCGCTAGCGGGGATATGGATACGCAGTATTTT CASASGDMDTQYF
14 - TRBJ1-2 TRBV5-1 - TGCGCCAGCAGCTTGCACACAGGAGATCGTGGCTCCACCTTC CASSLHTGDRGSTF
13 few TRBJ1-1 TRBV7-9 - TGTGCCAGCAGCTCGATCATGAACACTGAAGCTTTCTTT CASSSIMNTEAFF
14 few TRBJ1-2 TRBV9 - TGTGCCAGCAGCGTAAACACCGGCCCCTATGGCTACACCTTC CASSVNTGPYGYTF
16 - TRBJ2-5 TRBV29-1 - TGCAGCGTTGAACTAGGCAGGGAGTCCTTTCCAGGGACCCAGTACTTC CSVELGRESFPGTQYF
13 - TRBJ2-2 TRBV12-3/TRBV12-4 - TGTGCCAGCAGTATTACGAACACCGGGGAGCTGTTTTTT CASSITNTGELFF
14 - TRBJ2-2 TRBV7-3 - TGTGCCAGCAGCTTAGTCCGGTCCACCGGGGAGCTGTTTTTT CASSLVRSTGELFF
17 many TRBJ2-1 TRBV4-1 TRBD1 TGCGCCAGCAGCCGGACGGGACAGGGATCCGTCAACAATGAGCAGTTCTTC CASSRTGQGSVNNEQFF
15 - TRBJ1-5 TRBV6-5 - TGTGCCAGCAGTTCAGGGGAATTCTTGGGTCAGCCCCAGCATTTT CASSSGEFLGQPQHF
16 few TRBJ2-6 TRBV9 - TGTGCCAGCAGGTCCGGGACCTTCTCTGGGGCCAACGTCCTGACTTTC CASRSGTFSGANVLTF
14 - TRBJ2-7 TRBV5-1 TRBD2 TGCGCCAGCAGCTTGGGACTAGCGGTCAACGAGCAGTACTTC CASSLGLAVNEQYF
14 - TRBJ1-1 TRBV2 - TGTGCCAGCAGTGTAAAGACCGGGGCTCCTGAAGCTTTCTTT CASSVKTGAPEAFF
15 - TRBJ2-3 TRBV11-2 - TGTGCCAGCAGCGTGCTAGCTACTTTACTAGATACGCAGTATTTT CASSVLATLLDTQYF
11 few TRBJ1-1 TRBV11-2 - TGTGCCAGCAGCTTAGAGGCCGGAGCTTTCTTT CASSLEAGAFF
14 few TRBJ1-1 TRBV18 TRBD1 TGTGCCAGCTCCCCCCAGGGGGATGGCACTGAAGCTTTCTTT CASSPQGDGTEAFF